The 28 T cell receptor beta chains in this list originate from one sample, sequenced in a study of cytomegalovirus exposure and HLA in healthy donors. PCR primers comprised 60 Vbeta and 13 Jbeta primers. The assay was immunoSEQ multiplex PCR, and TCRdb's table has in-frame clones only and misses some. Of 50,000 to 80,000 clones listed, 60% to 80% were seen once; the top ten hold around 5.1%. Sample: PBMCs. These receptors were obtained from a male donor in good health and CMV-seropositive.

The J gene is TRBJ1-5, the V gene TRBV7-2, with 7 bases that match TRBD1. CDR3 length: 16 amino acids. Germline CDR1 SGHTA, CDR2 FQGNSA. V shed 5 bases, J shed 1 base, and the junction held 8 bases outside the gene matches. The CDR3, as DNA: TGTGCCAGCAGCCCCACAGGGGTGGGGAGCAATCAGCCCCAGCATTTT. It is translated as CASSPTGVGSNQPQHF.

By sample fraction, this clone is medium-sized. V is TRBV19 and J is TRBJ1-2, with D tentatively TRBD1 (5 bases). Germline CDR1 reads LNHDA; CDR2 reads SQIVND (reference sequence). The CDR3 consists of 13 residues. V was shortened by 1 base and J by 6 bases, with 9 bases between the two germline ends. In nucleotides, the CDR3 is TGTGCCAGTAGTATAGTCGGAGGGGATGGCTACACCTTC. Protein sequence: CASSIVGGDGYTF.

The chain joins TRBV4-3 to TRBJ1-4; no clear D gene. V lost 3 bases, J lost 4 bases, and 18 bases lay in between. Per germline, CDR1 LGHNA and CDR2 YSLEER. The CDR3 is 17 residues long. Here the CDR3 DNA reads TGCGCCAGCAGCCAGCTCCCTATCAGGCAGTTTAATGAAAAACTGTTTTTT. Residues: CASSQLPIRQFNEKLFF.

This chain joins TRBV5-4 and TRBJ2-7; D is uncertain. This CDR3 is 14 amino acids long. Germline CDR1 reads SGHNT; CDR2 reads YYREEE (reference sequence). The V and J ends lost 0 bases and 2 bases respectively, with 9 bases between them. DNA for the CDR3: TGTGCCAGCAGCTTGGCCGCGGAAACCTACGAGCAGTACTTC. Translating it yields CASSLAAETYEQYF.

This rearrangement joins TRBV7-2 to TRBJ1-1, with 10 bases fitting TRBD1. Per germline, CDR1 SGHTA and CDR2 FQGNSA. The CDR3 is made up of 15 amino acids. With 1 base clipped from V and 1 base from J, the junction kept 0 bases outside the gene matches. CDR3 bases: TGTGCCAGCAGCTTAGGGGACAGGGGGAACACTGAAGCTTTCTTT. It yields the protein CASSLGDRGNTEAFF.

This clone was counted once. The chain recombines TRBV6-1 with TRBJ2-5, with D maybe TRBD1 (7 bases). The CDR3 totals 15 residues. Deletions cut 5 bases from V and 7 bases from J, with 20 bases between. Germline values: CDR1 MNHNS, CDR2 SASEGT. The CDR3 spells CASSTQGGSVGTQYF. The DNA for the CDR3 is TGTGCCAGCAGTACCCAGGGGGGCAGCGTGGGGACCCAGTACTTC.

The gene calls are TRBV5-1 and TRBJ1-1, with TRBD1 identical over 9 bases. Germline CDR1 reads SGHRS; CDR2 reads YFSETQ. CDR3 length: 14 amino acids. Losses at the gene ends were 4 bases for V and 4 bases for J; bases not matched to a gene: 5. The chain's CDR3 is CASSSDRGTTEAFF. CDR3 in DNA: TGCGCCAGCAGCAGCGACAGGGGGACCACTGAAGCTTTCTTT.

This clone was recorded a few times. This sequence joins TRBV9 and TRBJ2-5; 14 bases match TRBD2. Germline V gene sequence: CDR1 SGDLS, CDR2 YYNGEE. V shed 2 bases and J 5 bases; nucleotides not matched to a gene: 5. CDR3 length equals 16 residues. The CDR3 region has the DNA TGTGCCAGCAGCGTTGGACTAGCGGGGGGATCGGAGACCCAGTACTTC. As protein: CASSVGLAGGSETQYF.

The chain recombines TRBV19 with TRBJ1-1; TRBD1 might be the D (5 bases). The V end was cut by 3 bases, the J end by 3 bases, with 20 bases between. There are 17 residues in the CDR3. Germline CDR1 and CDR2: LNHDA and SQIVND (reference sequence). The CDR3 DNA reads as TGTGCCAGTAGTATGGCCCCGTGGAGGGGATCGGACACTGAAGCTTTCTTT. This codes for CASSMAPWRGSDTEAFF. Variable domain in full (rest from reference TRBV19 and TRBJ1-1): DGGITQSPKYLFRKEGQNVTLSCEQNLNHDAMYWYRQDPGQGLRLIYYSQIVNDFQKGDIAEGYSVSREKKESFPLTVTSAQKNPTAFYLCASSMAPWRGSDTEAFFGQGTRLTVV.

This chain joins TRBV7-2 and TRBJ2-2; D remains ambiguous. The CDR3 is 15 residues long. Trimming removed 7 bases at V and 6 bases at J, with 18 bases between. The germline CDR1 and CDR2 sequences are SGHTA and FQGNSA. The CDR3 nucleotides are TGTGCCAGCACCTACAATCGAAAGACACCCGGGGAGCTGTTTTTT. It translates to CASTYNRKTPGELFF. The full variable domain, with the rest looked up from reference TRBV7-2 and TRBJ2-2, is GAGVSQSPSNKVTEKGKDVELRCDPISGHTALYWYRQSLGQGLEFLIYFQGNSAPDKSGLPSDRFSAERTGGSVSTLTIQRTQQEDSAVYLCASTYNRKTPGELFFGEGSRLTVL.

The V call is TRBV7-9, the J call TRBJ1-1; D remains unclear. Germline CDR1 is SEHNR and CDR2 is FQNEAQ (reference sequence). V dropped 2 bases and J dropped 3 bases, with 10 bases sitting between them. The CDR3 has 14 amino acids. CDR3 DNA sequence: TGTGCCAGCAGCTTATTGAGTGGAGACACTGAAGCTTTCTTT. This codes for CASSLLSGDTEAFF. Looking up the rest from reference TRBV7-9 and TRBJ1-1 gives the full variable domain: DTGVSQNPRHKITKRGQNVTFRCDPISEHNRLYWYRQTLGQGPEFLTYFQNEAQLEKSRLLSDRFSAERPKGSFSTLEIQRTEQGDSAMYLCASSLLSGDTEAFFGQGTRLTVV.

The chain recombines TRBV6-5 with TRBJ1-5, with D tentatively TRBD1 (5 bases). Germline V gives CDR1 MNHEY, CDR2 SVGAGI. CDR3 size: 15 residues. The V and J ends lost 6 bases and 5 bases respectively, with 17 bases between them. The CDR3 coding sequence is TGTGCCAGCAGGTCCAAAGCAGGGTTCGATCAGCCCCAGCATTTT. It translates to CASRSKAGFDQPQHF.

This clone is a singleton in its sample. The chain is built from TRBV4-3 and TRBJ2-7; D is undetermined. CDR1 and CDR2 (germline): LGHNA, YSLEER. Trimming shortened V by 0 bases and J by 2 bases, and 11 bases separated the two germline ends. CDR3 size: 15 residues. The CDR3 DNA reads as TGCGCCAGCAGCCAAGATTGGGCAGGCCCCTACGAGCAGTACTTC. Translated: CASSQDWAGPYEQYF.

The chain has TRBV7-8 and TRBJ1-2; D is uncertain. The CDR3 contains 13 residues. Trimming removed 5 bases from V and 4 bases from J, with 11 bases in between. The germline V gene has CDR1 SGHVS and CDR2 FQNEAQ. The CDR3 sequence is CASSPSQVYGYTF. The CDR3 coding sequence is TGTGCCAGCAGCCCCTCCCAGGTCTATGGCTACACCTTC.

The rearrangement joins TRBV5-8 to TRBJ1-2; 9 bases are shared with TRBD1. The length of the CDR3 is 13 residues. V gave up 2 bases and J gave up 6 bases; unmatched junction bases: 2. The V gene's germline CDR1 is SGHTS and CDR2 YDEGEE. DNA for the CDR3: TGTGCCAGCAGCTTTGACAGGGGGAATGGCTACACCTTC. Translated: CASSFDRGNGYTF.

The V gene is TRBV4-1, the J gene TRBJ1-1; 7 nucleotides line up with TRBD1. The CDR3 spans 21 residues. V shed 1 base and J 5 bases; nucleotides not matched to a gene: 25. The V gene's germline CDR1 is MGHRA and CDR2 YSYEKL. The CDR3 bases are TGCGCCAGCAGCCAAGGGATCCTTAATCCAATAATGACAGGGACTGGGACTGAAGCTTTCTTT. This translates into CASSQGILNPIMTGTGTEAFF.

The V call is TRBV28, the J call TRBJ2-7, with a tentative D call TRBD1 (6 bases). Germline loops: CDR1 MDHEN, CDR2 SYDVKM. CDR3 size: 12 residues. Trimming pared 6 bases from V and 4 bases from J, leaving 10 bases between. The DNA of the CDR3 is TGTGCCAGCAGCCAAGACAGGTACGAGCAGTACTTC. This codes for CASSQDRYEQYF.

The chain links TRBV28 to TRBJ2-1; possible D gene TRBD2, 7 bases. CDR1 is MDHEN, CDR2 SYDVKM, per germline. Trimming took 7 bases from V and 5 from J, leaving 12 bases between them. This CDR3 spans 13 amino acids. In DNA form, the CDR3 reads TGTGCCAGCATAAGGGGGAGGGACAATGAGCAGTTCTTC. Its translation: CASIRGRDNEQFF. The variable domain in full, completed from reference TRBV28 and TRBJ2-1, reads DVKVTQSSRYLVKRTGEKVFLECVQDMDHENMFWYRQDPGLGLRLIYFSYDVKMKEKGDIPEGYSVSREKKERFSLILESASTNQTSMYLCASIRGRDNEQFFGPGTRLTVL.

The chain uses TRBV7-3 and TRBJ2-6; 7 bases are shared with TRBD1. Germline loops: CDR1 SGHTA, CDR2 FQGTGA. Unmatched junction bases numbered 11, after V lost 5 bases and J lost 1 base. The CDR3 loop spans 18 amino acids. The CDR3 nucleotides read TGTGCCAGCAGCCCCTATATTCTACAGGGGTCTGGGGCCAACGTCCTGACTTTC. Its protein is CASSPYILQGSGANVLTF. The whole variable domain, remainder taken from reference TRBV7-3 and TRBJ2-6, is GAGVSQTPSNKVTEKGKYVELRCDPISGHTALYWYRQSLGQGPEFLIYFQGTGAADDSGLPNDRFFAVRPEGSVSTLKIQRTERGDSAVYLCASSPYILQGSGANVLTFGAGSRLTVL.

The genes are TRBV5-1 and TRBJ1-3; unclear D gene. The V end was cut by 6 bases, the J end by 2 bases, with 9 bases between. From germline, CDR1 is SGHRS and CDR2 YFSETQ. This CDR3 has 13 amino acids. CDR3 DNA sequence: TGCGCCAGCATGGAGTCAACTGGAAACACCATATATTTT. Amino acid sequence: CASMESTGNTIYF. Supplemented by reference TRBV5-1 and TRBJ1-3, the full variable domain reads KAGVTQTPRYLIKTRGQQVTLSCSPISGHRSVSWYQQTPGQGLQFLFEYFSETQRNKGNFPGRFSGRQFSNSRSEMNVSTLELGDSALYLCASMESTGNTIYFGEGSWLTVV.

V and J are TRBV5-6 and TRBJ2-7, with D possibly being TRBD1 (8 bases). The V and J ends lost 4 bases and 0 bases respectively, with 20 bases between them. The germline gives CDR1 SGHDT, CDR2 YYEEEE. CDR3 length: 17 residues. The CDR3 DNA reads as TGTGCCAGCAGCCCGCTGAGCGGGACAGGCTCCTCCTACGAGCAGTACTTC. Its protein product is CASSPLSGTGSSYEQYF. Combining the CDR3 with reference TRBV5-6 and TRBJ2-7 gives the whole variable domain DAGVTQSPTHLIKTRGQQVTLRCSPKSGHDTVSWYQQALGQGPQFIFQYYEEEERQRGNFPDRFSGHQFPNYSSELNVNALLLGDSALYLCASSPLSGTGSSYEQYFGPGTRLTVT.

The chain combines TRBV18 with TRBJ1-1; maybe TRBD1 (5 bases). CDR1 is KGHSH and CDR2 is LQKENI in the germline V gene. This CDR3 has 16 amino acids. V dropped 3 bases and J dropped 0 bases, with 14 bases sitting between them. DNA of the CDR3: TGTGCCAGCTCACCCCCTAATAGACAGTTGAACACTGAAGCTTTCTTT. Encoded protein: CASSPPNRQLNTEAFF. Complete variable domain (other parts from reference TRBV18 and TRBJ1-1): NAGVMQNPRHLVRRRGQEARLRCSPMKGHSHVYWYRQLPEEGLKFMVYLQKENIIDESGMPKERFSAEFPKEGPSILRIQQVVRGDSAAYFCASSPPNRQLNTEAFFGQGTRLTVV.

The J gene is TRBJ2-6, the V gene TRBV9; D may be TRBD1 (6 bases). Germline CDR1 and CDR2: SGDLS and YYNGEE. V shed 4 bases and J shed 0 bases, with 8 bases lying between them. The CDR3 loop spans 15 amino acids. CDR3 DNA sequence: TGTGCCAGCAGCCAAGGGGGCTCTGGGGCCAACGTCCTGACTTTC. Its protein product is CASSQGGSGANVLTF.

The rearrangement joins TRBV7-2 to TRBJ1-5; D perhaps matches TRBD1 (5 bases). V lost 5 bases, J lost 3 bases, and 14 bases lay in between. The germline V gene has CDR1 SGHTA and CDR2 FQGNSA. The CDR3 length is 15 residues. The CDR3 nucleotides are TGTGCCAGCAGCACCCAGACAGAGATCAATCAGCCCCAGCATTTT. It specifies CASSTQTEINQPQHF. The full variable domain, its missing parts supplied by reference TRBV7-2 and TRBJ1-5, is GAGVSQSPSNKVTEKGKDVELRCDPISGHTALYWYRQSLGQGLEFLIYFQGNSAPDKSGLPSDRFSAERTGGSVSTLTIQRTQQEDSAVYLCASSTQTEINQPQHFGDGTRLSIL.

This chain links TRBV2 with TRBJ2-2; possible D gene TRBD1, 6 bases. The CDR3 length is 13 residues. In germline, CDR1 is SNHLY, CDR2 FYNNEI. The V end lost 9 bases, the J end lost 2 bases, and 10 bases lay between the germline ends. CDR3 in amino acids: CARRTENTGELFF. In DNA, the CDR3 is TGTGCCAGACGGACAGAAAACACCGGGGAGCTGTTTTTT. The full variable domain, with the rest looked up from reference TRBV2 and TRBJ2-2, is EPEVTQTPSHQVTQMGQEVILRCVPISNHLYFYWYRQILGQKVEFLVSFYNNEISEKSEIFDDQFSVERPDGSNFTLKIRSTKLEDSAMYFCARRTENTGELFFGEGSRLTVL.

The V gene is TRBV4-1, the J gene TRBJ2-2; 10 positions match TRBD1. The length of the CDR3 is 17 residues. V shed 3 bases, J shed 4 bases, and the junction held 8 bases outside the gene matches. The V gene's germline CDR1 is MGHRA and CDR2 YSYEKL. CDR3 DNA: TGCGCCAGCAGCCACCTAGGGACAGGGGCCCCCACCGGGGAGCTGTTTTTT. It codes for CASSHLGTGAPTGELFF.

This clone has only one observation. The CDR3 sequence is CASSPSGATNEKLFF. The CDR3 coding sequence is TGTGCCAGCAGTCCAAGTGGAGCAACTAATGAAAAACTGTTTTTT. This chain connects TRBV28 to TRBJ1-4, with no clear D. Germline assignment: CDR1 MDHEN and CDR2 SYDVKM. V dropped 5 bases and J dropped 0 bases, with 10 bases sitting between them. The CDR3 totals 15 residues.

The rearrangement links TRBV4-3 to TRBJ1-1, with D unresolved. The CDR3 totals 14 residues. With 0 bases removed from V and 2 bases from J, the gap between germline ends came to 7 bases. CDR1 is LGHNA, CDR2 YSLEER, per germline. The CDR3 reads CASSQDPVNTEAFF. The DNA of the CDR3 is TGCGCCAGCAGCCAAGATCCGGTTAACACTGAAGCTTTCTTT.